The entry below describes one TCR beta chain. Antigen: not known. This sample is part of a study of OX40 agonist ivuxolimab in advanced cancers. Study-wide findings and caveats: Partly responding patients at 0.1-3.0 mg/kg showed some of the smallest clonal expansion. There were, on average, more expanded clones in CD8+ T cells than in CD4+. In the 0.1 to 3.0 mg/kg range, CD4+ and CD8+ blood T cells had expanded clonally by week 6.

The V gene's germline CDR1 is LNHDA and CDR2 SQIVND (reference sequence). V dropped 5 bases and J dropped 7 bases, with 12 bases sitting between them. The CDR3 is made up of 13 amino acids. Here immunoSEQ multiplex PCR was the method, and the copy in TCRdb shows in-frame clones only, minus some. The sample holds about 94,000 clones, roughly 90% seen once. The timepoints at which blood was sampled were baseline, cycle 4 day 1, and cycle 7 day 1. The specimen comprised CD4+ or CD8+ T cells sorted from blood, sampled in a trial of the OX40 agonist ivuxolimab. The receptor was isolated from an adult with an advanced solid tumor such as melanoma, head and neck, liver or kidney cancer. The chain combines TRBV19 with TRBJ1-5, with D uncertain. The CDR3 sequence: CASSDVGRQPQHF. The CDR3 region has the DNA TGTGCCAGTAGTGACGTGGGGAGGCAGCCCCAGCATTTT. The whole variable domain, filled in from reference TRBV19 and TRBJ1-5, reads DGGITQSPKYLFRKEGQNVTLSCEQNLNHDAMYWYRQDPGQGLRLIYYSQIVNDFQKGDIAEGYSVSREKKESFPLTVTSAQKNPTAFYLCASSDVGRQPQHFGDGTRLSIL.